The 21 T cell receptor beta chains listed next were all sequenced from one sample in a study of blood T cell repertoires in COVID-19. Assay: immunoSEQ multiplex PCR; the TCRdb copy retains only in-frame clones and omits some. The sample records some 160,000 clones, 83% being singletons. Input material: peripheral blood. These receptors were taken from a woman of 80 years or more with acute or convalescent COVID-19.

The chain links TRBV5-4 to TRBJ1-5, with a possible D match to TRBD1 (6 bases). Deletions cut 6 bases from V and 0 bases from J, with 13 bases between. Germline CDR1 reads SGHNT; CDR2 reads YYREEE (reference sequence). There are 15 residues in the CDR3. CDR3: CASTWTEDSNQPQHF. CDR3 DNA: TGTGCCAGCACCTGGACAGAAGATAGCAATCAGCCCCAGCATTTT.

The chain combines TRBV7-6 with TRBJ1-2; 7 bases are a match to TRBD1. Germline CDR1 and CDR2: SGHVS and FNYEAQ. Germline trimming cut 5 bases from V and 2 bases from J; bases unmatched to any gene: 8. This CDR3 contains 15 residues. This chain's CDR3 is CASSPWTGPNYGYTF. In DNA, the CDR3 is TGTGCCAGCAGCCCTTGGACAGGCCCCAACTATGGCTACACCTTC.

The chain joins TRBV28 to TRBJ2-7; D may be TRBD2 (6 bases). Trimming shortened V by 3 bases and J by 0 bases, and 15 bases separated the two germline ends. This CDR3 comprises 16 residues. Germline assignment: CDR1 MDHEN and CDR2 SYDVKM. In nucleotides, the CDR3 is TGTGCCAGCAGTTTTTCGTTGGAGGGCCTCTCCTACGAGCAGTACTTC. Residues: CASSFSLEGLSYEQYF.

This clone was counted only a few times. The sample contains more than one DNA sequence encoding this CDR3. The chain employs TRBV30 and TRBJ1-6; TRBD1 matches at 9 bases. The CDR3 runs to 13 residues. With 3 bases clipped from V and 7 bases from J, the junction kept 1 base outside the gene matches. The V gene's germline CDR1 is GTSNPN and CDR2 SVGIG (reference sequence). The chain's CDR3 is CAWRDRGNSPLHF. For the CDR3, the DNA is TGTGCCTGGAGGGACAGGGGCAATTCACCCCTCCACTTT.

This clone was seen just once. The gene calls are TRBV7-2 and TRBJ1-6; D unresolved. The ends were cut back, 7 bases at V and 0 bases at J, with 7 bases in the middle. CDR3 length: 14 amino acids. Germline CDR1 and CDR2: SGHTA and FQGNSA. The CDR3, as DNA: TGTGCCAGCATGAAGAGCTCCTATAATTCACCCCTCCACTTT. This sequence encodes CASMKSSYNSPLHF.

This clone was counted between two and nine times. The rearrangement uses TRBV7-2 and TRBJ2-5; D gene uncertain. The CDR3 totals 15 residues. V lost 4 bases and J 0 bases, leaving 12 bases between the germline ends. Germline values: CDR1 SGHTA, CDR2 FQGNSA. The CDR3 spells CASSSLPGYQETQYF. CDR3 sequence (DNA): TGTGCCAGCAGCTCCCTACCAGGATACCAAGAGACCCAGTACTTC.

The gene calls are TRBV20-1 and TRBJ2-7, with TRBD1 matching 10 bases. Germline V CDR1 and CDR2: DFQATT, SNEGSKA (reference sequence). V dropped 3 bases and J dropped 3; count of bases not matched to a gene: 8. CDR3 length: 15 residues. The CDR3 protein is CSASEGTGEVYEQYF. Written as DNA, the CDR3 is TGCAGTGCTAGTGAGGGGACAGGGGAGGTCTACGAGCAGTACTTC.

The chain employs TRBV29-1 and TRBJ1-2, with TRBD1 identical over 12 bases. V shed 7 bases, J shed 7 bases, and the junction held 19 bases outside the gene matches. Germline-derived CDR1 and CDR2 are SQVTM and ANQGSEA. The CDR3 covers 17 residues. The CDR3 nucleotides are TGCAGCGGATTGCAAAAGTCGGGGGGACAGGGGGCCCTTGGCTACACCTTC. Its protein product is CSGLQKSGGQGALGYTF. Supplemented by reference TRBV29-1 and TRBJ1-2, the full variable domain reads SAVISQKPSRDICQRGTSLTIQCQVDSQVTMMFWYRQQPGQSLTLIATANQGSEATYESGFVIDKFPISRPNLTFSTLTVSNMSPEDSSIYLCSGLQKSGGQGALGYTFGSGTRLTVV.

This chain links TRBV29-1 with TRBJ2-7; D perhaps matches TRBD2 (6 bases). The CDR3 loop spans 12 amino acids. Germline CDR1 SQVTM, CDR2 ANQGSEA. V dropped 8 bases and J dropped 0 bases, with 11 bases sitting between them. The CDR3 sequence: CSFCGTSYEQYF. The CDR3 coding sequence is TGCAGCTTCTGCGGGACCTCCTACGAGCAGTACTTC.

The V call is TRBV6-5, the J call TRBJ2-1, with TRBD2 matching 10 bases. This CDR3 is built from 16 residues. J gave up 8 bases and V 0 bases, and 7 bases lay outside the gene matches. The germline CDR1 and CDR2 sequences are MNHEY and SVGAGI. CDR3 in DNA: TGTGCCAGCAGTTACTCCGCTAGCGGGAGTATGGATGAGCAGTTCTTC. Its translation: CASSYSASGSMDEQFF.

The rearrangement uses TRBV25-1 and TRBJ2-6; 7 bases map to TRBD1. The V and J ends lost 1 base and 0 bases, in that order; junction bases with no gene match: 3. CDR3 length equals 17 residues. Germline V lookup: CDR1 MGHDK, CDR2 SYGVNS. Written as DNA, the CDR3 is TGTGCCAGCAGTGAATGGTCAGGGGGCTCTGGGGCCAACGTCCTGACTTTC. Its translation is CASSEWSGGSGANVLTF.

The J gene is TRBJ2-3, the V gene TRBV7-2; 8 bases agree with TRBD2. V shed 0 bases and J 4 bases; nucleotides not matched to a gene: 9. The CDR3 extends over 17 amino acids. The germline V gene encodes CDR1 SGHTA and CDR2 FQGNSA. The CDR3 loop reads CASSLAIQAGAPDTQYF. The CDR3 nucleotides read TGTGCCAGCAGCTTAGCGATTCAAGCGGGAGCCCCAGATACGCAGTATTTT.

This sequence joins TRBV29-1 and TRBJ2-5, with 10 bases that match TRBD1. Germline assignment: CDR1 SQVTM and CDR2 ANQGSEA. After removal of 6 bases from V and 4 bases from J, the junction contained 17 bases not matched to a gene. This CDR3 comprises 17 residues. The CDR3 spells CSVLRDRGHPGPETQYF. The CDR3 DNA reads as TGCAGCGTCCTCCGGGACAGGGGTCACCCTGGCCCAGAGACCCAGTACTTC.

This clone was detected a few times. The rearrangement joins TRBV29-1 to TRBJ1-1; D possibly corresponds to TRBD1 (6 bases). Germline V gene data show CDR1 as SQVTM and CDR2 as ANQGSEA. The CDR3 sequence is 12 residues long. V was trimmed by 4 bases and J by 7 bases, leaving 13 bases between them. DNA for the CDR3: TGCAGCGTTGTATCGGCGACAGGTGAAGCTTTCTTT. The encoded protein is CSVVSATGEAFF.

This chain links TRBV18 with TRBJ2-5, with D unresolved. V was clipped by 5 bases and J by 1 base, with 11 bases between them. CDR1 and CDR2 (germline): KGHSH, LQKENI. This CDR3 has 14 amino acids. CDR3 amino acids: CASSVQPIQETQYF. The CDR3 nucleotides read TGTGCCAGCTCAGTACAGCCGATCCAAGAGACCCAGTACTTC.

This sequence joins TRBV19 and TRBJ1-4; 8 bases line up with TRBD1. CDR1 is LNHDA, CDR2 SQIVND, per germline (reference sequence). The junction had 12 bases not matched to a gene; V was cut back by 5 bases and J by 4 bases. The length of the CDR3 is 17 residues. DNA of the CDR3: TGTGCCAGTAGTGCCTACGACAGGGGCGAACTTAATGAAAAACTGTTTTTT. Amino acids: CASSAYDRGELNEKLFF.

CDR3 coding DNA: TGTGCCAGCTCTCTTGGACAGGGACAGTTCTTC. Protein: CASSLGQGQFF. The J gene is TRBJ2-1, the V gene TRBV18; 8 nucleotides line up with TRBD1. The CDR3 is made up of 11 amino acids. The trim removed 6 bases at V and 13 bases at J, leaving 5 bases unmatched. Germline CDR1 KGHSH, CDR2 LQKENI.

This clone was recorded a few times. The chain recombines TRBV10-3 with TRBJ2-5; weak D call: TRBD2 (5 bases). Trimming took off 4 bases at V and 5 bases at J, with 5 bases between the two ends. Germline loops: CDR1 ENHRY, CDR2 SYGVKD. The CDR3 extends over 11 amino acids. The CDR3 coding sequence is TGTGCCATCAGTGGCGGGGAGACCCAGTACTTC. Translated: CAISGGETQYF.

The V and J genes are TRBV5-4 and TRBJ2-5; D possibly corresponds to TRBD1 (6 bases). V was clipped by 4 bases and J by 4 bases, with 14 bases between them. Germline V gene sequence: CDR1 SGHNT, CDR2 YYREEE (reference sequence). The CDR3 totals 14 residues. CDR3 sequence reads: CASSRTAILETQYF. The CDR3 nucleotides are TGTGCCAGCAGCCGGACAGCGATCTTAGAGACCCAGTACTTC.

This clone was detected only a few times. The rearrangement joins TRBV7-2 to TRBJ1-1; no clear D gene. Germline V gene data show CDR1 as SGHTA and CDR2 as FQGNSA. Trimming removed 1 base from V and 7 bases from J, with 13 bases in between. This CDR3 has 14 residues. The CDR3 reads CASSLVPGVLEAFF. The DNA for the CDR3 is TGTGCCAGCAGCTTAGTCCCCGGAGTTCTTGAAGCTTTCTTT.

This clone was observed once. The V and J genes are TRBV20-1 and TRBJ2-7; TRBD1 is a possible D gene (6 bases). CDR1 and CDR2 (germline): DFQATT, SNEGSKA (reference sequence). This CDR3 has 10 amino acids. Between the trimmed V and J ends, which lost 5 bases and 7 bases, there was a span of 9 bases. The CDR3 protein is CSAFDREQYF. The CDR3 region has the DNA TGCAGTGCTTTCGACAGGGAGCAGTACTTC.